This T cell receptor (beta chain) was identified in a study of CXCR3-negative and CXCR3-positive naive CD8 T cells. 5' RACE with UMI labels generated the TRB cDNA libraries. No DNA is given; TCRdb re-called the 5' RACE reads and lists each CDR3 protein once. The listing contains tens of thousands of distinct CDR3 sequences. Of note for this clonotype: The antigen is not known.

Overall study results and limits: TRB CDR3s of CXCR3-positive naive cells were more hydrophobic than those of CXCR3-negative naive cells.

The specimen was naive CXCR3+ CD8+ T cells from blood. Sample subset: CD45RO-CCR7+CD27+CD95- naive CD8+ T cells expressing CXCR3 (TNR3+). This receptor was taken from a human donor in good health. Some clones in this sample may be carry-over from other donors' samples.

The CDR3 sequence is CASSPSSRREGAIGELFF. The chain couples TRBV28 to TRBJ2-2; without DNA, the TCRdb call of TRBD1 cannot be checked. The CDR3 is made up of 18 amino acids. Germline V gene data show CDR1 as MDHEN and CDR2 as SYDVKM.